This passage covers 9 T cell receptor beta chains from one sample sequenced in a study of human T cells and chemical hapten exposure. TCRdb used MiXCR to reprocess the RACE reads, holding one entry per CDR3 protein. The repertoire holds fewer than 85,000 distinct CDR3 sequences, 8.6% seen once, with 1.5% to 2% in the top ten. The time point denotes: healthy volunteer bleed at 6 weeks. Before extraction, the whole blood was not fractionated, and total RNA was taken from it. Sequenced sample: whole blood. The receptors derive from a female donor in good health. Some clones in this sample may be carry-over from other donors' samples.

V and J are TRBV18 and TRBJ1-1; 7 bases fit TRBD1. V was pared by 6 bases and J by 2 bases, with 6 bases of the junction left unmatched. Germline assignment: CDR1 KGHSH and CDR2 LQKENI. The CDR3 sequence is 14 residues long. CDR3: CASSLRGDNTEAFF. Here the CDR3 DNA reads TGTGCCAGCTCCCTCAGGGGGGATAACACTGAAGCTTTCTTT.

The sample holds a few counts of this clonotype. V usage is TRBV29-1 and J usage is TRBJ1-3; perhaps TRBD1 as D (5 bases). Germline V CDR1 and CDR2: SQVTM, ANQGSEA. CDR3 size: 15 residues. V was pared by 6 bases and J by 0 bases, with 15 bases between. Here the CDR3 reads CSVTVGASSGNTIYF. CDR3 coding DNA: TGCAGCGTGACGGTTGGGGCCAGCTCTGGAAACACCATATATTTT.

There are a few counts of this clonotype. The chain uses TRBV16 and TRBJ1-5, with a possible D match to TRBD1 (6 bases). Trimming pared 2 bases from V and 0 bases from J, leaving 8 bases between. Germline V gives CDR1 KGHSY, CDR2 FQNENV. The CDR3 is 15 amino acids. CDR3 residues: CASSQGQYSNQPQHF. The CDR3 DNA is TGTGCCAGCAGCCAAGGACAGTATAGCAATCAGCCCCAGCATTTT.

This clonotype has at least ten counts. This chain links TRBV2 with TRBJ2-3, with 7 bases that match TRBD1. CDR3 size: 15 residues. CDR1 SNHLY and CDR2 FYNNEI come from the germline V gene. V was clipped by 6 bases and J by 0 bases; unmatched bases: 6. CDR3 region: CASRPGQVSTDTQYF. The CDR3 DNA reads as TGTGCCAGCAGACCAGGACAGGTTAGCACAGATACGCAGTATTTT.

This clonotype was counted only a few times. The CDR3 nucleotides read TGTGCCAGCAGTGACCGGGACAACCGGTTAGGCGGCTACACCTTC. This encodes CASSDRDNRLGGYTF. This rearrangement joins TRBV25-1 to TRBJ1-2; maybe TRBD1 (6 bases). This CDR3 comprises 15 residues. V shed 3 bases and J shed 8 bases, with 19 bases lying between them. Germline loops: CDR1 MGHDK, CDR2 SYGVNS.

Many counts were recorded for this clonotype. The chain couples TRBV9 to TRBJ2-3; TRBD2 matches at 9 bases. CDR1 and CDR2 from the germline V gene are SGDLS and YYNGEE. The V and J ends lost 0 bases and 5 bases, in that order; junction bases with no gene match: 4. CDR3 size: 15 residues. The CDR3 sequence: CASSVGAGGQDTQYF. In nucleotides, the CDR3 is TGTGCCAGCAGCGTAGGGGCGGGGGGGCAAGATACGCAGTATTTT.

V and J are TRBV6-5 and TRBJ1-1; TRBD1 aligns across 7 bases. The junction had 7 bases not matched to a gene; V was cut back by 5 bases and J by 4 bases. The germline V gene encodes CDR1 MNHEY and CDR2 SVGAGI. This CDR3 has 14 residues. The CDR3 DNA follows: TGTGCCAGCAGTCCGACAGGGAGGGGCACTGAAGCTTTCTTT. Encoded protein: CASSPTGRGTEAFF.

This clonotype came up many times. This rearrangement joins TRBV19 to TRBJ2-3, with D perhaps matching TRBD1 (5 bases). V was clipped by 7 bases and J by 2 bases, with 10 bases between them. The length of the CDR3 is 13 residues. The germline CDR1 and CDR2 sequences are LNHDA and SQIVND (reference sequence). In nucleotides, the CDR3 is TGTGCCAGTACGGACAAGGTCACAGATACGCAGTATTTT. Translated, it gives CASTDKVTDTQYF.

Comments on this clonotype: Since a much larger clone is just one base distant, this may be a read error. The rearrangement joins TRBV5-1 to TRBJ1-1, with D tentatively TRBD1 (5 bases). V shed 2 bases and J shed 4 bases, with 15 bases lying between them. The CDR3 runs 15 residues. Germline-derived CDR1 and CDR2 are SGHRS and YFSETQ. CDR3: CASSFVSGCGTEAFF. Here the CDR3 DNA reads TGCGCCAGCAGCTTTGTTTCAGGGTGTGGCACTGAAGCTTTCTTT.